Listed here is a single T cell receptor beta chain. Its antigen is as yet unknown. The entry originates in a study of brain T cells in children with intractable seizures. Whole-study results and caveats: Pre-surgery blood may have been undersampled, hiding some clones. Patients' HCMV serostatus was unknown; virus specificity rests on CDR3 similarity alone.

This table comes from immunoSEQ multiplex PCR, and its TCRdb copy is limited to in-frame clones, with some not included. The sample gives about 350,000 clones, about 94% of which show up once; 5% to 7% is in the top ten. Specified time point: blood from clinic visit 5 months post-surgery; TSC patient then seizure free. The sequenced cases were selected for having the highest brain T cell transcript signatures. At least one anti-epileptic drug was given before surgery. V was clipped by 1 base and J by 4 bases, with 16 bases between them. This CDR3 region has 16 residues. Germline assignment: CDR1 SEHNR and CDR2 FQNEAQ (reference sequence).

This sequence joins TRBV7-9 and TRBJ2-5; D may be TRBD1 or TRBD2 (5 bases each). The source was peripheral blood, collected about 5 months after surgery. This TCR was recovered from a boy younger than two with tuberous sclerosis and intractable seizures. The DNA of the CDR3 is TGTGCCAGCAGCTTAGTTCACCCATGGGGGTCAGAGACCCAGTACTTC. Translation: CASSLVHPWGSETQYF.